A selection of T cell receptor beta chains follows, all from one sample in a study of T cells in Graves' hyperthyroidism and ophthalmopathy. From the multiplex PCR reads, TCRdb called clonotypes with MiXCR, one entry per CDR3 protein. This sample yields under 300,000 distinct CDR3 sequences, of which 13% are seen a single time; roughly 7.5% belongs to the top ten. What was sequenced was blood. Receptors originate from a woman between 25 and 40 years old with Graves' hyperthyroidism that later progressed to Graves' ophthalmopathy. CDR3s include the opening cysteine and the closing phenylalanine or tryptophan. Each record gives: V gene, CDR3 protein.

v_gene: TRBV5-8; CDR3aa: CASSLGSSGSSTDTQYF
v_gene: TRBV28; CDR3aa: CASSPGTGGHTQYF
v_gene: TRBV6-1; CDR3aa: CASTGRGRGLAASTDTQYF
v_gene: TRBV5-5; CDR3aa: CASSLAFGQGASGNTIYF
v_gene: TRBV12-3/TRBV12-4; CDR3aa: CASSLAGTASDTQYF
v_gene: TRBV24-1; CDR3aa: CATSSTGSTDTQYF
v_gene: TRBV2; CDR3aa: CASRKTSGGTDTQYF
v_gene: TRBV19; CDR3aa: CASSLALGGYTF
v_gene: TRBV7-3; CDR3aa: CASSSVGTNEQFF
v_gene: TRBV5-6; CDR3aa: CASSLSGTGNTIYF
v_gene: TRBV25-1; CDR3aa: CASSDGGRTDTQYF
v_gene: TRBV19; CDR3aa: CASSITAYSGANVLTF
v_gene: TRBV7-9; CDR3aa: CASSPKDRDYGYTF
v_gene: TRBV20-1; CDR3aa: CSARGGLAGGPKEQFF
v_gene: TRBV29-1; CDR3aa: CSVVTNYGYTF
v_gene: TRBV5-6; CDR3aa: CASSLAAGGEGNQPQHF
v_gene: TRBV20-1; CDR3aa: CSARRGQTYEQYF
v_gene: TRBV20-1; CDR3aa: CSAGGGTYNEQFF
v_gene: TRBV9; CDR3aa: CASSVYGNSYNEQFF
v_gene: TRBV7-2; CDR3aa: CASSTRDYGETQYF
v_gene: TRBV5-6; CDR3aa: CASQDAVGTQYF
v_gene: TRBV28; CDR3aa: CASSSQGASYEQYF
v_gene: TRBV6-5; CDR3aa: CASSYSTAGRSEQFF
v_gene: TRBV6-1; CDR3aa: CASSYTSGIGNEQFF
v_gene: TRBV5-8; CDR3aa: CASSSDSLTTNEKLFF
v_gene: TRBV28; CDR3aa: CASNPNRGRETQYF
v_gene: TRBV4-3; CDR3aa: CASSQEQGRSEAFF
v_gene: TRBV2; CDR3aa: CASSPGTGGFQPQHF
v_gene: TRBV11-1; CDR3aa: CASSQISDNGYTF
v_gene: TRBV6-6; CDR3aa: CASSYSGVGLAGESYEQYF
v_gene: TRBV2; CDR3aa: CASSDEGGAFF
v_gene: TRBV7-6; CDR3aa: CASSVDRGETQYF
v_gene: TRBV20-1; CDR3aa: CSARRTGASYEQYF
v_gene: TRBV5-1; CDR3aa: CASGRLDPTDTQYF
v_gene: TRBV2; CDR3aa: CASRATVRTEAFF
v_gene: TRBV28; CDR3aa: CASSYWTSGSKGTDTQYF
v_gene: TRBV20-1; CDR3aa: CSAREWSYSGANVLTF
v_gene: TRBV28; CDR3aa: CASRVGSSYEQYF
v_gene: TRBV10-3; CDR3aa: CAIRQTGDGGYTF
v_gene: TRBV20-1; CDR3aa: CSARRTGSSSYEQYF
v_gene: TRBV2; CDR3aa: CASFLTPSFYNEQFF
v_gene: TRBV5-1; CDR3aa: CASSNGTGLWETQYF
v_gene: TRBV20-1; CDR3aa: CSAPGLSYNEQFF
v_gene: TRBV28; CDR3aa: CASSLPDSSQSTQYF
v_gene: TRBV9; CDR3aa: CASSVGGGLSTGELFF
v_gene: TRBV28; CDR3aa: CASSFEFTGVPEAFF
v_gene: TRBV19; CDR3aa: CASSEFHGNTIYF
v_gene: TRBV5-1; CDR3aa: CASTESISGTDTQYF
v_gene: TRBV12-3/TRBV12-4; CDR3aa: CALWGNYGYTF
v_gene: TRBV20-1; CDR3aa: CSARRLVGTDTQYF
v_gene: TRBV27; CDR3aa: CASSLSGLAYTGELFF
v_gene: TRBV4-1; CDR3aa: CASSQDLTGNSYEQYF
v_gene: TRBV2; CDR3aa: CATAGVEQPQHF
v_gene: TRBV7-9; CDR3aa: CASSLGYGSRYNEQFF
v_gene: TRBV30; CDR3aa: CAWSVDRSTDTQYF
v_gene: TRBV27; CDR3aa: CASSAWGAGYEQYF
v_gene: TRBV7-6; CDR3aa: CASSYRDYYTEQFF
v_gene: TRBV14; CDR3aa: CASIEGTASGRAHEQFF
v_gene: TRBV9; CDR3aa: CASSVAGVNYNEQFF
v_gene: TRBV20-1; CDR3aa: CSATVSDTGKNIQYF